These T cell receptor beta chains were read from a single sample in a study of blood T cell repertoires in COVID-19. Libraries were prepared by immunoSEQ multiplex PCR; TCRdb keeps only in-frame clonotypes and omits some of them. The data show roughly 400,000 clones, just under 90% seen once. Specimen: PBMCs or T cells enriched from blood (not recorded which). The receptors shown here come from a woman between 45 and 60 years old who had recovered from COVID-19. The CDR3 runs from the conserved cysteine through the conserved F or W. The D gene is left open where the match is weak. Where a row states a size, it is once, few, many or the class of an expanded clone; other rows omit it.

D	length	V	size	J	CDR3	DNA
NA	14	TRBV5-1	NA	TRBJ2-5	CASLGPAEPETQYF	TGCGCCAGTCTTGGGCCTGCAGAGCCAGAGACCCAGTACTTC
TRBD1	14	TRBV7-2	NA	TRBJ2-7	CASSLDRGSYEQYF	TGTGCCAGCAGCCTGGACAGGGGTTCCTACGAGCAGTACTTC
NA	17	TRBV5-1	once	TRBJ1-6	CASSLVQFGSYNSPLHF	TGCGCCAGCAGCTTGGTACAGTTTGGGTCCTATAATTCACCCCTCCACTTT
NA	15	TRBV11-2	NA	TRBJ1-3	CASSTSGYSGNTIYF	TGTGCCAGCAGCACCTCAGGTTACTCTGGAAACACCATATATTTT
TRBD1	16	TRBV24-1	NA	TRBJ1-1	CATSDQTQGMNTEAFF	TGTGCCACCAGTGATCAAACACAGGGGATGAACACTGAAGCTTTCTTT
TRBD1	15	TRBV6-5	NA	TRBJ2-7	CASSPRGLGIYEQYF	TGTGCCAGCAGTCCCAGGGGGCTTGGAATATACGAGCAGTACTTC
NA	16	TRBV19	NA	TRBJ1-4	CASSSVRGTTNEKLFF	TGTGCCAGTAGTTCAGTTCGGGGGACAACTAATGAAAAACTGTTTTTT
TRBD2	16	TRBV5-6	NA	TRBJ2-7	CASTAGARPNSYEQYF	TGTGCCAGCACAGCGGGGGCCAGGCCTAACTCCTACGAGCAGTACTTC
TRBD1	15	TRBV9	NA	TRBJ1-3	CASSGWGQGGNTIYF	TGTGCCAGCAGCGGCTGGGGACAGGGAGGAAACACCATATATTTT
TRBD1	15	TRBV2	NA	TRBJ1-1	CASSSRTGTNTEAFF	TGTGCCAGCAGTTCCCGGACAGGTACGAACACTGAAGCTTTCTTT
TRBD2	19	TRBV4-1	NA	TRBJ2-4	CASSQPRTSGGAAKNIQYF	TGCGCCAGCAGCCAACCCCGGACTAGCGGGGGGGCGGCCAAAAACATTCAGTACTTC
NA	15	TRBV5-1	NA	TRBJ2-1	CASRQQGGIYNEQFF	TGCGCCAGCAGACAGCAGGGGGGCATTTACAATGAGCAGTTCTTC
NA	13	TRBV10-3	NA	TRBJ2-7	CAISTGLSYEQYF	TGTGCCATCAGTACAGGGTTGTCCTACGAGCAGTACTTC
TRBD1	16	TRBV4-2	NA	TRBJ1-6	CASSQSTGGVSSPLHF	TGTGCCAGCAGCCAGTCGACAGGGGGCGTCAGTTCACCCCTCCACTTT
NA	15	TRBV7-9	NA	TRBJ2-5	CASSPPTSPSETQYF	TGTGCCAGCAGTCCGCCTACTAGCCCTTCAGAGACCCAGTACTTC
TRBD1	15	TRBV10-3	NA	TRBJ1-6	CAISESMDRGSPLHF	TGTGCCATCAGTGAGTCCATGGACAGGGGTTCACCCCTCCACTTT
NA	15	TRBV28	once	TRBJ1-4	CASSLPRGSGEKLFF	TGTGCCAGCAGTTTACCCAGGGGTTCCGGGGAAAAACTGTTTTTT
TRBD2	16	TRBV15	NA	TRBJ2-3	CATSRTRLADTDTQYF	TGTGCCACCAGCAGAACACGACTAGCGGACACAGATACGCAGTATTTT
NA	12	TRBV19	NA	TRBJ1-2	CASGEGGYGYTF	TGTGCCAGTGGAGAGGGAGGGTATGGCTACACCTTC
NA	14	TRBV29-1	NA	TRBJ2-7	CSVSKGQGVYEQYF	TGCAGCGTTTCCAAAGGGCAGGGCGTCTACGAGCAGTACTTC
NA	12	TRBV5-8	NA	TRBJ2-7	CASSWQVGEQYF	TGTGCCAGCAGCTGGCAGGTGGGCGAGCAGTACTTC
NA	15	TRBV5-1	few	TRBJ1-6	CASSLAGLNNSPLHF	TGCGCCAGCAGCTTGGCAGGGTTGAATAATTCACCCCTCCACTTT
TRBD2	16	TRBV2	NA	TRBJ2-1	CASSRMTSGSYNEQFF	TGTGCCAGCAGCCGCATGACTAGCGGATCCTACAATGAGCAGTTCTTC
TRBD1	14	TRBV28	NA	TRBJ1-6	CAIPTGENNSPLHF	TGTGCCATCCCGACAGGGGAGAATAATTCACCCCTCCACTTT
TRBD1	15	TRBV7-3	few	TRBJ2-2	CASSSPGQGTGELFF	TGTGCCAGCAGCTCACCGGGACAGGGAACCGGGGAGCTGTTTTTT
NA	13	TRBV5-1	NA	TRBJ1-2	CASKAGGEYGYTF	TGCGCCAGCAAAGCGGGGGGAGAGTATGGCTACACCTTC
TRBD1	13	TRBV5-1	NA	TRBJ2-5	CASSRDRVETQYF	TGCGCCAGCAGCCGCGACAGGGTCGAGACCCAGTACTTC
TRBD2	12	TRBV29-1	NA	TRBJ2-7	CSAQAGVYEQYF	TGCAGCGCGCAAGCGGGGGTCTACGAGCAGTACTTC
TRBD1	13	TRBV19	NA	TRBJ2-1	CASTWDRGNEQFF	TGTGCCAGTACCTGGGACAGGGGGAATGAGCAGTTCTTC
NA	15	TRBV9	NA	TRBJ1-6	CASSDSPGINSPLHF	TGTGCCAGCAGCGATAGTCCAGGGATTAATTCACCCCTCCACTTT
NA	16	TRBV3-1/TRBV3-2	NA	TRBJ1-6	CASSQATTGYNSPLHF	TGTGCCAGCAGCCAAGCGACGACTGGATATAATTCACCCCTCCACTTT
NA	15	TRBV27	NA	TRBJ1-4	CASRSLGQINEKLFF	TGTGCCAGCCGATCGCTTGGACAAATTAATGAAAAACTGTTTTTT
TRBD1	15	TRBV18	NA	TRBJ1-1	CASSPMEGANTEAFF	TGTGCCAGCTCACCAATGGAGGGGGCGAACACTGAAGCTTTCTTT
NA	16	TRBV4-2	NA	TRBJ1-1	CASSRVPVQGNTEAFF	TGTGCCAGCAGCCGAGTACCTGTTCAGGGGAACACTGAAGCTTTCTTT
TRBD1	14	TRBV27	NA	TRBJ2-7	CASSQGAIPYEQYF	TGTGCCAGCAGCCAGGGGGCCATTCCCTACGAGCAGTACTTC
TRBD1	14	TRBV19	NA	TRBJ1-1	CASRVGQGDTEAFF	TGTGCCAGTAGGGTTGGACAGGGAGACACTGAAGCTTTCTTT
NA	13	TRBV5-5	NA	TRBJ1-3	CASSITGGNTIYF	TGTGCCAGTTCCATTACAGGGGGAAACACCATATATTTT
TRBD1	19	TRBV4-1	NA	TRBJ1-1	CASSQNGELLGQYKNEAFF	TGCGCCAGCAGCCAGAATGGGGAGTTGTTGGGACAGTACAAGAATGAAGCTTTCTTT
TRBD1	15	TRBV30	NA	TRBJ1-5	CAWSKLRTGSRPQHF	TGTGCCTGGAGTAAACTCCGGACAGGTTCGAGGCCCCAGCATTTT
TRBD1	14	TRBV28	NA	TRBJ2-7	CASRTGGAGYEQYF	TGTGCCAGCAGGACAGGGGGCGCGGGGTACGAGCAGTACTTC
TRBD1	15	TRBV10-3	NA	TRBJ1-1	CAISQGTAMNTEAFF	TGTGCCATCAGCCAAGGGACAGCGATGAACACTGAAGCTTTCTTT
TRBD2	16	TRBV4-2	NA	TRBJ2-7	CASSQGTSGLTHEQYF	TGTGCCAGCAGCCAGGGGACTAGCGGACTTACCCACGAGCAGTACTTC
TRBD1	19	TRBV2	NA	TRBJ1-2	CASSEGGGYRGRILYGYTF	TGTGCCAGCAGTGAAGGTGGAGGATACAGGGGGCGCATCCTCTATGGCTACACCTTC
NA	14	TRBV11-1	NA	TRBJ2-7	CASSLRGSEDEQYF	TGTGCCAGCAGCTTGAGGGGGAGCGAGGACGAGCAGTACTTC
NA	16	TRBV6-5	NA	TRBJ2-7	CASSYGSGTPYYEQYF	TGTGCCAGCAGTTACGGGTCAGGTACCCCTTACTACGAGCAGTACTTC
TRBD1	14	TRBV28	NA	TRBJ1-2	CASSAGGVGYGYTF	TGTGCCAGCAGCGCAGGGGGCGTCGGCTATGGCTACACCTTC